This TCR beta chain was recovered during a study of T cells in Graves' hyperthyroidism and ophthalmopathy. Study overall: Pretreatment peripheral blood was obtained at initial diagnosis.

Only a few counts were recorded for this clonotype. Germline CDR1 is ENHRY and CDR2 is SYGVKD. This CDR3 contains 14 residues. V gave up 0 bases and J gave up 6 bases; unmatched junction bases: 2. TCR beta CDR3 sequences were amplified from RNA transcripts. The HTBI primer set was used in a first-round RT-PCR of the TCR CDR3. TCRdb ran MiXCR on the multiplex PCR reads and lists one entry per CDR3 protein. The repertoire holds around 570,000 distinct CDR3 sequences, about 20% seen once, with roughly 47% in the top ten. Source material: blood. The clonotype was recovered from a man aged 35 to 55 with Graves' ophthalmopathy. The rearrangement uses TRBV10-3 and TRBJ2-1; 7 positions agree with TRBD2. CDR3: CAISESWEGNEQFF. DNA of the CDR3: TGTGCCATCAGTGAGTCTTGGGAGGGCAATGAGCAGTTCTTC.